The clone carrying this TCR beta chain was seen only a few times. The antigen remains undetermined. This specimen belongs to a study of T-cell memory formation after mild COVID-19. Study in general: TCR clusters were largely donor specific.

Whole-study findings and limits: Certain responding clones were present in pre-infection memory, suggesting participation of cross-reactive memory. Clones that shrank (day 15 to 85) were balanced CD4/CD8, whereas later expanders leaned CD4+.

Germline lookup yields CDR1 SQVTM and CDR2 ANQGSEA. Trimming took 2 bases from V and 7 from J, leaving 9 bases between them. The CDR3 consists of 12 residues. The 5'RACE method, run with constant-segment primers, produced TCR alpha and TCR beta cDNA libraries (carrying sample barcodes and UMIs). TCRdb re-analysed the 5' RACE reads in MiXCR, keeping a single row per CDR3 protein. The table records tens of thousands of distinct CDR3 sequences, roughly 13% of them present only once. The sample taken for sequencing was PBMCs or a T cell subset sorted from them (not recorded which). This TCR was recovered from a man between 18 and 29 years old who had mild COVID-19 (a few samples of this study predate the infection). Cell type and time point are not known. V gene TRBV29-1 combines with J gene TRBJ2-1, with D maybe TRBD2 (6 bases). Here the CDR3 reads CSVEPGGNEQFF. CDR3 in DNA: TGCAGCGTTGAACCTGGGGGGAATGAGCAGTTCTTC.